The TCR beta chain under discussion was sequenced for a study of control samples from healthy donors and cancer patients. The data were produced by immunoSEQ multiplex PCR, yet TCRdb's version contains in-frame clones alone and is incomplete. The data contain roughly 23,000 clones, about 83% of them singletons. This CDR3 is 12 amino acids long. The V and J ends lost 0 bases and 16 bases respectively, with 10 bases between them. Looked up from germline, CDR1 is MNHEY and CDR2 is SVGAGI. The TCR originated in a man aged 55 to 70 with head and neck cancer. The sample was PBMCs. The chain combines TRBV6-5 with TRBJ1-6; a weak D match, TRBD1 (5 bases). CDR3 DNA: TGTGCCAGCAGTTACTCGAACCAGGGTCTCCACTTT. Residues: CASSYSNQGLHF.